This TCR beta chain derives from a study of cytomegalovirus exposure and HLA in healthy donors. Study-level background: The roughly 670 first-cohort repertoires and the 120 or so validation repertoires shared the same platform, a later analysis reported. Overall study findings and caveats: It was found in a later analysis that first-cohort TCR clusters tended to co-occur in the 100 to 150 validation repertoires. The study flagged some 170 TCR beta chains as cytomegalovirus-associated. Most TCR sequences were rare, but some public TCRs occurred in many donors.

In this sample, this clone turned up once. The antigen is undetermined. The CDR3 covers 15 residues. Germline lookup yields CDR1 LNHDA and CDR2 SQIVND (reference sequence). The V end lost 5 bases, the J end lost 5 bases, and 15 bases lay between the germline ends. Repertoires were generated with immunoSEQ multiplex PCR, while TCRdb's copy carries only in-frame clones and drops some. The sample lists about 340,000 clones; 86% were seen once. The V call is TRBV19, the J call TRBJ2-2; perhaps TRBD1 as D (8 bases). Sequenced sample: PBMCs. The TCR comes from a woman aged 18-35 years in good health and CMV-seronegative. DNA for the CDR3: TGTGCCAGTAGTCCGAACAGGGGGGGGACCGGGGAGCTGTTTTTT. The encoded protein is CASSPNRGGTGELFF.